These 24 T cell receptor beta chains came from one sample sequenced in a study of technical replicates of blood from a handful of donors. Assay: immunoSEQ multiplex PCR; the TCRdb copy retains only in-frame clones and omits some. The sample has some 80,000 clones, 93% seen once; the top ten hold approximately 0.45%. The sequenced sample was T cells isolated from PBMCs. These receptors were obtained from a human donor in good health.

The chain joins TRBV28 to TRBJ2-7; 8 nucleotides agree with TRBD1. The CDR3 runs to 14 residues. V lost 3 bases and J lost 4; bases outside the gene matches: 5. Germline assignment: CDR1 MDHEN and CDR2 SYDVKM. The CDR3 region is CASSLSGGGYEQYF. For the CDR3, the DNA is TGTGCCAGCAGTTTGTCAGGGGGCGGGTACGAGCAGTACTTC.

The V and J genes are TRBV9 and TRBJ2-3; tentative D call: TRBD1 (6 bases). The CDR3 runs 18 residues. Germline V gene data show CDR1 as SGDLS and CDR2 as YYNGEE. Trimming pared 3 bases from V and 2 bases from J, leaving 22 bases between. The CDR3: CASSADVTGRPSTDTQYF. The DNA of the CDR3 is TGTGCCAGCAGCGCGGACGTGACAGGAAGACCTTCCACAGATACGCAGTATTTT.

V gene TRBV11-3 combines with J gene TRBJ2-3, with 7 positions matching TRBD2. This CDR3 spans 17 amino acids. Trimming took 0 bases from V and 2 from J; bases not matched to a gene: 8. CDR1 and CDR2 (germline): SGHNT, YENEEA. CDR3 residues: CASSLEGRAIPTDTQYF. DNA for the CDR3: TGTGCCAGCAGCTTAGAGGGGAGGGCTATTCCCACAGATACGCAGTATTTT.

The CDR3 DNA sequence: TGTGCCAGTTCCCCGATCAATCAGGCGAATCAGCCCCAGCATTTT. It is translated as CASSPINQANQPQHF. The V call is TRBV19, the J call TRBJ1-5, with D unclear. Trimming took off 8 bases at V and 4 bases at J, with 18 bases between the two ends. This CDR3 spans 15 amino acids. Germline CDR1 is LNHDA and CDR2 is SQIVND (reference sequence).

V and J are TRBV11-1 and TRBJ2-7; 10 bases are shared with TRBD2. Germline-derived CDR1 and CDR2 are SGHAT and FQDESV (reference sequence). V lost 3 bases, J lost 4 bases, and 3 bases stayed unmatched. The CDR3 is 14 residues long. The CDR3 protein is CASSLPGLAYEQYF. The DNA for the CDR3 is TGTGCCAGCAGCTTGCCGGGACTAGCGTACGAGCAGTACTTC. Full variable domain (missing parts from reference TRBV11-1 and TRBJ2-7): EAEVAQSPRYKITEKSQAVAFWCDPISGHATLYWYRQILGQGPELLVQFQDESVVDDSQLPKDRFSAERLKGVDSTLKIQPAELGDSAMYLCASSLPGLAYEQYFGPGTRLTVT.

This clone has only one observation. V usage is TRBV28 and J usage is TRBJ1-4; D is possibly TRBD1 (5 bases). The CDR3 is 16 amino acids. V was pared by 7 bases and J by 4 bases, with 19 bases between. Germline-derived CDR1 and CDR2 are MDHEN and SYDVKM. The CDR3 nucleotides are TGTGCCAGCACCCCCGGAGCGGGACGGCATAATGAAAAACTGTTTTTT. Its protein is CASTPGAGRHNEKLFF.

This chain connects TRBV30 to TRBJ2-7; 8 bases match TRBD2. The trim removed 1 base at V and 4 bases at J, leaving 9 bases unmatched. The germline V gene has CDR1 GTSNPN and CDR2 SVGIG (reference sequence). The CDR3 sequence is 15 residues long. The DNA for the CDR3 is TGTGCCTGGAGTGCCCCTAAGAAGCGGGAGTACGAGCAGTACTTC. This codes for CAWSAPKKREYEQYF.

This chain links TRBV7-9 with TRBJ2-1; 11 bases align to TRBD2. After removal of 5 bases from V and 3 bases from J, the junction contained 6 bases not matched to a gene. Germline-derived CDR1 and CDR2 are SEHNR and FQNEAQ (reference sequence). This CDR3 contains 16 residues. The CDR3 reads CASSPLAGGFYNEQFF. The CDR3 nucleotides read TGTGCCAGCAGCCCCTTAGCGGGAGGGTTCTACAATGAGCAGTTCTTC.

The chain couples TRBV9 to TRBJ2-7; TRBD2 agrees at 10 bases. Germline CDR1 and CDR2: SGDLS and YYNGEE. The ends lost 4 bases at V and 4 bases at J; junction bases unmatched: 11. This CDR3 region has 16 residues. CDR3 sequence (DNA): TGTGCCAGCAGCCCAGAGCGGGAGGGCCGTTTTTACGAGCAGTACTTC. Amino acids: CASSPEREGRFYEQYF.

CDR3 protein: CASSFGSEVYEQYF. As DNA, the CDR3 is TGCGCCAGCAGCTTTGGCTCCGAGGTCTACGAGCAGTACTTC. The V call is TRBV5-1, the J call TRBJ2-7; D unresolved. The CDR3 totals 14 residues. Germline CDR1 SGHRS, CDR2 YFSETQ. Trimming shortened V by 2 bases and J by 3 bases, and 12 bases separated the two germline ends. The entire variable domain, with the rest obtained from reference TRBV5-1 and TRBJ2-7, is as follows: KAGVTQTPRYLIKTRGQQVTLSCSPISGHRSVSWYQQTPGQGLQFLFEYFSETQRNKGNFPGRFSGRQFSNSRSEMNVSTLELGDSALYLCASSFGSEVYEQYFGPGTRLTVT.

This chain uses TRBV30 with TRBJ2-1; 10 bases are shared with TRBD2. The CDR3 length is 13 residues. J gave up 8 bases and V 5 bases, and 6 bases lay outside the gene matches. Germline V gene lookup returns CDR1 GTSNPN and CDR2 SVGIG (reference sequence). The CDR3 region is CAWLAGVSHEQFF. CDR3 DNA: TGTGCCTGGCTAGCGGGAGTCAGCCATGAGCAGTTCTTC.

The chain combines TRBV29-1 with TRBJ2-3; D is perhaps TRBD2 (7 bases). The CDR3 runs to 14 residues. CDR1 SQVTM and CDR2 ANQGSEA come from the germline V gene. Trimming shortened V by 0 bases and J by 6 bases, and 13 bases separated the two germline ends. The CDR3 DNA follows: TGCAGCGTTGAAGATGGGGGGGCCTGGGATACGCAGTATTTT. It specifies CSVEDGGAWDTQYF.

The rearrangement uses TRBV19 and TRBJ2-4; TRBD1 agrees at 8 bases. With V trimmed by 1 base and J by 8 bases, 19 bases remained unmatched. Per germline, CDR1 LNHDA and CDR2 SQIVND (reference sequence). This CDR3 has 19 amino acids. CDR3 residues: CASSIARTYSRDRLYIQYF. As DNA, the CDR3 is TGTGCCAGTAGTATAGCCCGTACCTATTCCCGGGACAGGTTATACATTCAGTACTTC.

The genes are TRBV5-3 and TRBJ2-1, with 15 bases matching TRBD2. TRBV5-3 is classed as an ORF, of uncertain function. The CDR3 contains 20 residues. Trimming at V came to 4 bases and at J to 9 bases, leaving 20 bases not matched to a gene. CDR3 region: CARSPPPGLAGGRRLGEQFF. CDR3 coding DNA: TGTGCCAGAAGCCCACCTCCGGGACTAGCGGGAGGCCGTAGACTTGGTGAGCAGTTCTTC.

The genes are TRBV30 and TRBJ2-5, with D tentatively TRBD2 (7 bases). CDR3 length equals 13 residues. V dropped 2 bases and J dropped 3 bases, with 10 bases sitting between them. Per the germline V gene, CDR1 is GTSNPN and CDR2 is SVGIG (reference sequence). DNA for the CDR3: TGTGCCTGGAGTCCGGGGGGCGAAGAGACCCAGTACTTC. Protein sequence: CAWSPGGEETQYF.

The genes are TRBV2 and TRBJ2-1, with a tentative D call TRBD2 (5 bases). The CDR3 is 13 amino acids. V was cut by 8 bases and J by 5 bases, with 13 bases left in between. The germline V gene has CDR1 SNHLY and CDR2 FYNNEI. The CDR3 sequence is CASSERGNNEQFF. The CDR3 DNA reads TGTGCCAGCTCAGAACGGGGTAACAATGAGCAGTTCTTC.

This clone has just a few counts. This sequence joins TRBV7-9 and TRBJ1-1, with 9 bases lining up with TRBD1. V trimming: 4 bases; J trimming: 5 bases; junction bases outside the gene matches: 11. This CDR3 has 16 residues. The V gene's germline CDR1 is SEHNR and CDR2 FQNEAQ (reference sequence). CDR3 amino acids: CASSSLGTGWETEAFF. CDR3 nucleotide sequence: TGTGCCAGCAGCTCCTTGGGGACAGGGTGGGAAACTGAAGCTTTCTTT.

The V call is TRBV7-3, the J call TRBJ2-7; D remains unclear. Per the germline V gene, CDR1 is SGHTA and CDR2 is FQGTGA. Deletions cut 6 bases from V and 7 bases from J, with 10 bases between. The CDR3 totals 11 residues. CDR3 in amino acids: CASSLNREQYF. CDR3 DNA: TGTGCCAGCAGTCTAAACCGGGAGCAGTACTTC.

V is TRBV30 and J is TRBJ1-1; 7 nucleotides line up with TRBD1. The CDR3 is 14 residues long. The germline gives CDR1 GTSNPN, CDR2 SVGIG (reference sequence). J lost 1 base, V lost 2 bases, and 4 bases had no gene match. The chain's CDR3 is CAWSRTGWNTEAFF. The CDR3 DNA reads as TGTGCCTGGAGTAGGACAGGCTGGAACACTGAAGCTTTCTTT.

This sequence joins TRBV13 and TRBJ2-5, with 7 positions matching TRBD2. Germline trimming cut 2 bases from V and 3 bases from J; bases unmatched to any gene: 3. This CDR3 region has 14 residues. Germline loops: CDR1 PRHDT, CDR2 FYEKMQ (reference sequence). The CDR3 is CASSLRGVEETQYF. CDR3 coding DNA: TGTGCCAGCAGCTTACGGGGGGTAGAAGAGACCCAGTACTTC.

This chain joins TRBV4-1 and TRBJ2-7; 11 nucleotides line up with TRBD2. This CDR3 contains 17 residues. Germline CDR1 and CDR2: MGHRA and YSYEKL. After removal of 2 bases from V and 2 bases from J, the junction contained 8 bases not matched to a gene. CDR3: CASSQMSGSGRAYEQYF. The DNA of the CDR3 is TGCGCCAGCAGCCAAATGTCCGGTAGCGGGAGGGCCTACGAGCAGTACTTC.

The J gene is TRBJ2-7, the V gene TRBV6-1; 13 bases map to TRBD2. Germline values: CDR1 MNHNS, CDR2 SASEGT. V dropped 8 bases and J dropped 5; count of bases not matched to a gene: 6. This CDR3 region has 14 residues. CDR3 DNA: TGTGCCAGCCCCACTAGCGGGAGGGCCGACGAGCAGTACTTC. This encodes CASPTSGRADEQYF.

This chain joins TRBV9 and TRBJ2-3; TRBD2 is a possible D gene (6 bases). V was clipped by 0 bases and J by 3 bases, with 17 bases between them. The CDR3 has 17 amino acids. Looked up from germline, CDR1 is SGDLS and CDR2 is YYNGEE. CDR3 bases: TGTGCCAGCAGCGTAGATTCAGGGACTGGGGAAACAGATACGCAGTATTTT. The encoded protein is CASSVDSGTGETDTQYF.

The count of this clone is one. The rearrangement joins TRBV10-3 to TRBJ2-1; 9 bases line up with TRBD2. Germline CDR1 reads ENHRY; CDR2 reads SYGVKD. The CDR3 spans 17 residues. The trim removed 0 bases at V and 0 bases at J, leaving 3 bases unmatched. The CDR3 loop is CAISESLAGTSYNEQFF. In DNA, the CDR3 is TGTGCCATCAGTGAGTCCCTAGCGGGGACCTCCTACAATGAGCAGTTCTTC.